The clone carrying this TCR beta chain was observed a few times. TCRdb reprocessed the RACE reads with MiXCR, giving one entry per CDR3 protein. Of roughly 180,000 distinct CDR3 sequences in the sample, approximately 20% were seen once. V lost 4 bases to trimming and J lost 4 bases; unmatched junction nucleotides: 9. Germline V lookup: CDR1 SGHRS, CDR2 YFSETQ. There are 15 residues in the CDR3. The data stem from a study of human T cells and chemical hapten exposure. The time point was: patch test 1, 2 weeks after DPC sensitization. Treatment: therapeutic diphenylcyclopropenone sensitization with weekly scalp DPC.

V is TRBV5-1 and J is TRBJ2-5; the match to TRBD2 covers 8 bases. The specimen comprised whole blood, sampled in connection with sensitization to the hapten diphenylcyclopropenone (DPC). The receptor was derived from a woman aged 45-59 years with alopecia areata. Some clones in this sample may be carry-over from other donors' samples. The CDR3 here is CASSTRAGAGETQYF. The DNA of the CDR3 is TGCGCCAGCAGCACCCGAGCGGGAGCGGGAGAGACCCAGTACTTC. The full variable domain, completed using reference TRBV5-1 and TRBJ2-5, is KAGVTQTPRYLIKTRGQQVTLSCSPISGHRSVSWYQQTPGQGLQFLFEYFSETQRNKGNFPGRFSGRQFSNSRSEMNVSTLELGDSALYLCASSTRAGAGETQYFGPGTRLLVL.